This T cell receptor (beta chain) was retrieved from a study of T cell repertoires in cytomegalovirus infection. Study context: A matching HLA type, together with CMV infection, was signaled by public TCR beta signatures.

A note on this clonotype: No antigen is known for it.

Per the germline V gene, CDR1 is LNHDA and CDR2 is SQIVND (reference sequence). V gave up 5 bases and J gave up 4 bases, with 11 bases separating them. There are 13 residues in the CDR3. TCRdb re-called the reads with MiXCR, one entry per CDR3 protein. This table holds 400,000 or so distinct CDR3 sequences, approximately 30% found once. Whole-study findings and limits: Dominant in the ex vivo response were TCR beta clonotypes restricted by HLA-C and specific for CMV. The cumulative frequency of public TCR beta families distinguished individuals who carried CMV together with the relevant HLA.

The TCR originated in a human donor in good health (CMV status not recorded). Some clones in this sample may be carry-over from other donors' samples. This rearrangement joins TRBV19 to TRBJ1-1, with unresolved D. The material sequenced was PBMCs. The CDR3 DNA sequence: TGTGCCAGTAGTGCCGGTTGGGGCACTGAAGCTTTCTTT. Translated: CASSAGWGTEAFF. The full variable domain, with the rest looked up from reference TRBV19 and TRBJ1-1, is DGGITQSPKYLFRKEGQNVTLSCEQNLNHDAMYWYRQDPGQGLRLIYYSQIVNDFQKGDIAEGYSVSREKKESFPLTVTSAQKNPTAFYLCASSAGWGTEAFFGQGTRLTVV.